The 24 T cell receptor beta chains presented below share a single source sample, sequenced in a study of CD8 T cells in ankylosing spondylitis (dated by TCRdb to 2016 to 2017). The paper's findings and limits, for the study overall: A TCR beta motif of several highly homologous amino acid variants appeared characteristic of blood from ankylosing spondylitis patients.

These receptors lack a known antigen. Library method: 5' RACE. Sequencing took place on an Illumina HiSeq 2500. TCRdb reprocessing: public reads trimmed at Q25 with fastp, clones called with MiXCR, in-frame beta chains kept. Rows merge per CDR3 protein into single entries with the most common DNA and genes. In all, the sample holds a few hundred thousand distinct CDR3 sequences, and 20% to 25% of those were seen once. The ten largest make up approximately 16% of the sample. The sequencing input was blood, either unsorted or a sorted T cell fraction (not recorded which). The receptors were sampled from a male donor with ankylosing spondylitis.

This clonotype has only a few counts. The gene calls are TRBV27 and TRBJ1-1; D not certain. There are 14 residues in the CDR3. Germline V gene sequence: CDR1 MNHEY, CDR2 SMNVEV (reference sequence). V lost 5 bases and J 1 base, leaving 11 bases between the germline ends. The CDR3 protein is CASSPMTRNTEAFF. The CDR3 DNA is TGTGCCAGCAGTCCAATGACGAGGAACACTGAAGCTTTCTTT.

DNA of the CDR3: TGCGCCAGCAGCACACGCTTTCCGAACACTGAAGCTTTCTTT. It translates to CASSTRFPNTEAFF. The V and J genes are TRBV5-1 and TRBJ1-1; unclear D gene. The V end lost 4 bases, the J end lost 1 base, and 11 bases lay between the germline ends. The CDR3 covers 14 residues. Germline CDR1 and CDR2: SGHRS and YFSETQ.

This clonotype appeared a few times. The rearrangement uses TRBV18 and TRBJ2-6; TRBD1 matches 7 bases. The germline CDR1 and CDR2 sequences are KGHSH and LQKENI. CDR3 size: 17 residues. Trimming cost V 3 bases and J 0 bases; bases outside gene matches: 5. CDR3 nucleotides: TGTGCCAGCTCACCCGGGACAGCTCTCTCTGGGGCCAACGTCCTGACTTTC. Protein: CASSPGTALSGANVLTF.

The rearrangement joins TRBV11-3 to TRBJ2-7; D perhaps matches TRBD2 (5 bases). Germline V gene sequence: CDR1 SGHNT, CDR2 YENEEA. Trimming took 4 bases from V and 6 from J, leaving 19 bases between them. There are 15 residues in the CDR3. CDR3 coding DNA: TGTGCCAGCAGCTATAGGACCGAGAGGGTTGGCGAGCAGTACTTC. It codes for CASSYRTERVGEQYF.

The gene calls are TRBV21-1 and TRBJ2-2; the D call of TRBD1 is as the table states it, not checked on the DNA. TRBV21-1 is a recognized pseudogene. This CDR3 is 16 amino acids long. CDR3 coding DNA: TGTGCCAGCAGCACCCGACAGGGCCGTTTAGCCGGGGAGCTGTTTTTT. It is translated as CASSTRQGRLAGELFF.

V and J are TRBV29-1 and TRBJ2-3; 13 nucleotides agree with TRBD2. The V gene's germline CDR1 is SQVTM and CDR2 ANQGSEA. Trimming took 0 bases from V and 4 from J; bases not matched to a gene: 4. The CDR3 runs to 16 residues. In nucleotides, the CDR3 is TGCAGCGTTGAAGACCGACTAGCGGGAGGTGCAGATACGCAGTATTTT. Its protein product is CSVEDRLAGGADTQYF.

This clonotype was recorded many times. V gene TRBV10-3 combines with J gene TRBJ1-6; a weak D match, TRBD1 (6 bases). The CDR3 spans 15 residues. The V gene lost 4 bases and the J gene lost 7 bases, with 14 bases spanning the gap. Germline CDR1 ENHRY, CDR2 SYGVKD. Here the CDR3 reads CAISVLGGANSPLHF. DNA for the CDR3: TGTGCCATCAGTGTGCTGGGGGGCGCGAATTCACCCCTCCACTTT.

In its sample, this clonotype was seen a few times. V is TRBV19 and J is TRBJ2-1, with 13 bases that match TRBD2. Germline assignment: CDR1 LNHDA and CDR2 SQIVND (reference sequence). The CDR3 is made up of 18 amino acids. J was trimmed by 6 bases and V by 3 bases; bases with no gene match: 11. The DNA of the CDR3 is TGTGCCAGTAGTATCGGACTAGCGGGAGCCCTGGGTGGCAATGAGCAGTTCTTC. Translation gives CASSIGLAGALGGNEQFF. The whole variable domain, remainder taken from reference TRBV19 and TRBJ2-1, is DGGITQSPKYLFRKEGQNVTLSCEQNLNHDAMYWYRQDPGQGLRLIYYSQIVNDFQKGDIAEGYSVSREKKESFPLTVTSAQKNPTAFYLCASSIGLAGALGGNEQFFGPGTRLTVL.

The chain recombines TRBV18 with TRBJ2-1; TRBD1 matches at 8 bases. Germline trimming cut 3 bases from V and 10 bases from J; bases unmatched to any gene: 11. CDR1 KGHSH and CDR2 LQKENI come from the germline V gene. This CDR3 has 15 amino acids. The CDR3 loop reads CASSPDRDRGREQFF. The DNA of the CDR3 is TGTGCCAGCTCACCGGACAGGGATCGGGGACGGGAGCAGTTCTTC.

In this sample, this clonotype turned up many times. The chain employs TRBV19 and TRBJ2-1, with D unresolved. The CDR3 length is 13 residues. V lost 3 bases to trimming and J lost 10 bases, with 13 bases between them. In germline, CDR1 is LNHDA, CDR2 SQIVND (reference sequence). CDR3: CASSMTQNSEQFF. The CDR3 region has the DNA TGTGCCAGTAGTATGACCCAAAATAGCGAGCAGTTCTTC.

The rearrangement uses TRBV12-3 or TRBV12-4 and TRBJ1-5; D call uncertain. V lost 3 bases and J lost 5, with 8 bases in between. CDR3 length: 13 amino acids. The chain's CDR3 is CASSFGLDQPQHF. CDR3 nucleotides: TGTGCCAGCAGTTTCGGTTTGGATCAGCCCCAGCATTTT.

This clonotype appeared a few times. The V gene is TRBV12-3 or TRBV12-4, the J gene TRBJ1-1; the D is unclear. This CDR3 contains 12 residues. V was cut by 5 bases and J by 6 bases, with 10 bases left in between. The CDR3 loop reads CASSHEVSEAFF. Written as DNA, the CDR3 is TGTGCCAGCAGTCACGAAGTATCTGAAGCTTTCTTT.

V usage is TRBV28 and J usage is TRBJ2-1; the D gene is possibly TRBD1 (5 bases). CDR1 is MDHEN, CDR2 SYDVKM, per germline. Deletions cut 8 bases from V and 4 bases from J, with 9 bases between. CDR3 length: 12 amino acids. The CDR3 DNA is TGTGCCAGCCAGGACAATTACAATGAGCAGTTCTTC. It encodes CASQDNYNEQFF.

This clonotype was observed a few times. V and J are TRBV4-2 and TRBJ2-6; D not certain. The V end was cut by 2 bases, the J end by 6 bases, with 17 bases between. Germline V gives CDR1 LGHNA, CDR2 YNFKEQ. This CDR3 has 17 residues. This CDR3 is CASSQRGSPNVANVLTF. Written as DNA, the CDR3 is TGTGCCAGCAGCCAACGTGGTAGCCCCAACGTGGCCAACGTCCTGACTTTC.

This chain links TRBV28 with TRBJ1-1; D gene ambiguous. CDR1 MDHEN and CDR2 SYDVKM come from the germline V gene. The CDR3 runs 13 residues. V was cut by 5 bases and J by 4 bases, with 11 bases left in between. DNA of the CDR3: TGTGCCAGCAGTGTGCCTCCGGGCACTGAAGCTTTCTTT. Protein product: CASSVPPGTEAFF.

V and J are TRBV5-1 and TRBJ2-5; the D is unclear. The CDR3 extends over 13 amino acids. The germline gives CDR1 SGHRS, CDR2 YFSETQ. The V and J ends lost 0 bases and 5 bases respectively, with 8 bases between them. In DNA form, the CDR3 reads TGCGCCAGCAGCTTGGTTAATGGGGAGACCCAGTACTTC. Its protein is CASSLVNGETQYF.

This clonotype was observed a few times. The CDR3 sequence is CASSIGLADSYEQYF. As DNA, the CDR3 is TGTGCCAGCAGCATAGGACTAGCGGATTCCTACGAGCAGTACTTC. The rearrangement links TRBV11-2 to TRBJ2-7, with TRBD2 matching over 10 bases. Germline CDR1 is SGHAT and CDR2 is FQNNGV. This CDR3 is built from 15 residues. Unmatched junction bases numbered 5, after V lost 5 bases and J lost 1 base.

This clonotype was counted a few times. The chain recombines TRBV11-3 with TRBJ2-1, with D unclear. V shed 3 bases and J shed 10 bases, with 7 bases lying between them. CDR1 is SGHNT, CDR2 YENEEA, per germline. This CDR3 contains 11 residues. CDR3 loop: CASSFAREQFF. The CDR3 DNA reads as TGTGCCAGCAGCTTCGCGCGGGAGCAGTTCTTC.

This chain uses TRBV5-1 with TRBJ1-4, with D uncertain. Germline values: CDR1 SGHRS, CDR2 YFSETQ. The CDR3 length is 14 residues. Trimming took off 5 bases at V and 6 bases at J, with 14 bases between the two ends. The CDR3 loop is CASRKGLIDEKLFF. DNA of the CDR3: TGCGCCAGCAGAAAAGGGCTCATCGATGAAAAACTGTTTTTT.

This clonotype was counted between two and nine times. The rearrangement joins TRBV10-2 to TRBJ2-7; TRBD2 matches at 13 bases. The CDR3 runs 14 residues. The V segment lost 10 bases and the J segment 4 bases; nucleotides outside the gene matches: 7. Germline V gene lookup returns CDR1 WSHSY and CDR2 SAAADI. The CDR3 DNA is TGCGCCATCGGAGGACTAGCGGGGGCATACGAGCAGTACTTC. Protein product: CAIGGLAGAYEQYF.

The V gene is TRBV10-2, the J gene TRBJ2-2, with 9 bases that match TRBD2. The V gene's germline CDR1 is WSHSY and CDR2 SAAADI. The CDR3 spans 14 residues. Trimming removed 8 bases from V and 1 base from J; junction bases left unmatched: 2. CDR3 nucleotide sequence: TGCGCCAGCCGTAGCGGGAGGAACACCGGGGAGCTGTTTTTT. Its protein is CASRSGRNTGELFF.

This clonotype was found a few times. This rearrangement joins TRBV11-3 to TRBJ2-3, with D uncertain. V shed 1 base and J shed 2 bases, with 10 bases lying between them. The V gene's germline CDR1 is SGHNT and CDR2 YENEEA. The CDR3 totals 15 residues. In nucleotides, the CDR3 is TGTGCCAGCAGCTTAGTGTCGGGCAACACAGATACGCAGTATTTT. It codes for CASSLVSGNTDTQYF.

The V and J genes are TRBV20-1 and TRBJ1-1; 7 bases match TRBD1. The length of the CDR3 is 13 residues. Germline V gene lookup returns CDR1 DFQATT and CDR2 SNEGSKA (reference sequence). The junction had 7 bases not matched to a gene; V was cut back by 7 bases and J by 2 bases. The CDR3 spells CSVRGGRNTEAFF. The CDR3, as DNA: TGCAGTGTCAGAGGGGGCAGAAACACTGAAGCTTTCTTT.

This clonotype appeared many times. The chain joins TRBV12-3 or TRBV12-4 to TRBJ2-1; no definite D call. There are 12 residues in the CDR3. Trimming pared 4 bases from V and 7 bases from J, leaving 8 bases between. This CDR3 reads CASSSLSNEQFF. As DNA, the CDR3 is TGTGCCAGCAGTTCCCTCAGTAATGAGCAGTTCTTC.